The 10 T cell receptor beta chains in this list originate from one sample, sequenced in a study of shared clonotypes between healthy human individuals. The protocol was immunoSEQ multiplex PCR, while the TCRdb copy is restricted to in-frame clones and leaves out a portion. Found here are some 1.4 million clones, more than 95% of them singletons; the top ten hold approximately 1.1%. The sample consisted of naive CD4+ T cells sorted from blood. Specified subset: CD45RA+ positively selected. The receptors were sampled from a man younger than 40 in good health.

The J gene is TRBJ2-1, the V gene TRBV5-1; TRBD1 is a possible D gene (6 bases). Germline V gene data show CDR1 as SGHRS and CDR2 as YFSETQ. Between the trimmed V and J ends, which lost 0 bases and 7 bases, there was a span of 14 bases. The CDR3 totals 15 residues. CDR3 amino acids: CASSLVGRGGNEQFF. The CDR3 region has the DNA TGCGCCAGCAGCTTGGTTGGCAGGGGTGGGAATGAGCAGTTCTTC.

The CDR3 DNA follows: TGTGCCAGCAGCCCTCTTAGCGGGAGAGGGGGGGAGACCCAGTACTTC. This gives the protein CASSPLSGRGGETQYF. The V gene is TRBV5-4, the J gene TRBJ2-5, with 9 bases aligning to TRBD2. CDR1 is SGHNT and CDR2 is YYREEE in the germline V gene (reference sequence). CDR3 size: 16 residues. V gave up 4 bases and J gave up 5 bases; unmatched junction bases: 12.

The chain recombines TRBV6-5 with TRBJ2-3; TRBD1 matches 10 bases. The CDR3 has 14 amino acids. V was pared by 6 bases and J by 5 bases, with 5 bases of the junction left unmatched. CDR1 and CDR2 from the germline V gene are MNHEY and SVGAGI. The CDR3 spells CASSRRTGGDTQYF. The CDR3 coding sequence is TGTGCCAGCAGCCGCCGGACAGGGGGAGATACGCAGTATTTT.

The chain has TRBV7-6 and TRBJ2-1, with 13 bases identical to TRBD2. Trimming at V came to 5 bases and at J to 9 bases, leaving 10 bases not matched to a gene. Germline V gene lookup returns CDR1 SGHVS and CDR2 FNYEAQ. The CDR3 has 16 residues. The CDR3 region is CASSRRTSGSISEQFF. The CDR3 bases are TGTGCCAGCAGCCGACGGACTAGCGGGAGTATTAGTGAGCAGTTCTTC.

The chain is built from TRBV6-5 and TRBJ2-5; the D gene could be TRBD1 or TRBD2 (5 bases each). The germline gives CDR1 MNHEY, CDR2 SVGAGI. This CDR3 spans 14 amino acids. Trimming removed 0 bases at V and 1 base at J, with 6 bases between. The CDR3 sequence: CASSYSRGQETQYF. CDR3 nucleotide sequence: TGTGCCAGCAGTTACTCGAGGGGCCAAGAGACCCAGTACTTC.

This clone showed up just once. The rearrangement joins TRBV5-6 to TRBJ2-2, with D maybe TRBD2 (6 bases). The CDR3 is 16 amino acids. The V and J ends lost 2 bases and 7 bases respectively, with 18 bases between them. Germline values: CDR1 SGHDT, CDR2 YYEEEE. CDR3 in amino acids: CASSFVRRALGGELFF. The CDR3 DNA sequence: TGTGCCAGCAGCTTTGTCCGGAGGGCATTGGGCGGGGAGCTGTTTTTT.

V and J are TRBV4-1 and TRBJ2-7, with 9 bases identical to TRBD2. Trimming took 1 base from V and 9 from J; bases not matched to a gene: 22. There are 19 residues in the CDR3. Germline assignment: CDR1 MGHRA and CDR2 YSYEKL. In nucleotides, the CDR3 is TGCGCCAGCAGCCAAGGTTCCCCAACCGCTAGCGGGAACCACCCCCCGCAGTACTTC. It yields the protein CASSQGSPTASGNHPPQYF.

J is TRBJ2-7 and V is TRBV18; tentatively, D is TRBD2 (5 bases). The length of the CDR3 is 14 residues. Trimming stripped 0 bases from V and 5 bases from J, with 11 bases between. CDR1 is KGHSH and CDR2 is LQKENI in the germline V gene. The CDR3 loop is CASSPPVRGNEQYF. CDR3 nucleotides: TGTGCCAGCTCACCACCGGTACGGGGAAACGAGCAGTACTTC.

This chain uses TRBV5-6 with TRBJ2-3; tentatively, D is TRBD2 (5 bases). The CDR3 has 15 residues. V lost 0 bases and J lost 2, with 10 bases in between. Germline assignment: CDR1 SGHDT and CDR2 YYEEEE. Here the CDR3 reads CASSLDTGTTDTQYF. Here the CDR3 DNA reads TGTGCCAGCAGCTTGGACACGGGAACCACAGATACGCAGTATTTT.

The chain is built from TRBV6-5 and TRBJ2-7; weak D call: TRBD2 (7 bases). V gave up 2 bases and J gave up 6 bases, with 14 bases separating them. Looked up from germline, CDR1 is MNHEY and CDR2 is SVGAGI. The CDR3 is made up of 14 amino acids. The CDR3 protein is CASSYRRGGGEQYF. The CDR3 DNA sequence: TGTGCCAGCAGTTACCGACGCGGGGGCGGCGAGCAGTACTTC.